The clone carrying this T cell receptor (beta chain) was recorded at least ten times. Its antigen is not known. The data stem from a study of metastatic and nonmetastatic thyroid tumors. On the study more broadly: Both malignant and benign thyroid patients supplied peripheral blood and tumor or nodule tissue samples, across which the repertoires of these patients were then compared.

Every patient underwent thyroid surgery untreated. Per the study methods: Variation in CDR3 across clinicopathological groups served as the basis for constructing a distant-metastasis classifier in papillary thyroid cancer. TCRdb reanalyzed the PCR reads with MiXCR. Clone size and V and J calls follow TCRdb, not the original study. Among around 30,000 clones, 23% were seen once, and the ten largest hold about 2.4%. Findings and caveats of the study: TCR beta diversity was reportedly significantly higher in malignant thyroid tumors than benign nodules, in blood and tumor.

The V end lost 3 bases, the J end lost 4 bases, and 16 bases lay between the germline ends. CDR1 and CDR2 (germline): LGHDT, YNNKEL (reference sequence). The CDR3 spans 16 residues. The chain joins TRBV3-1 to TRBJ2-1; D is ambiguous. The sample was blood. The sequence derives from a female donor with papillary thyroid cancer or a benign thyroid nodule (not recorded which). Some clones in this sample may be carry-over from other donors' samples. The CDR3: CASSQPSSPGYNEQFF. The DNA of the CDR3 is TGTGCCAGCAGCCAGCCGTCGTCCCCTGGATACAATGAGCAGTTCTTC.